The T cell receptor beta chain under discussion was sequenced for a study of blood T cell repertoires in COVID-19. About the research overall: Sites in the United States, Italy and Spain provided acute and convalescent COVID-19 samples. PBMCs, B-cell-depleted T cells, or T cells provided the cDNA or gDNA that made up the material.

Trimming pared 6 bases from V and 3 bases from J, leaving 9 bases between. Germline loops: CDR1 DFQATT, CDR2 SNEGSKA (reference sequence). The CDR3 contains 11 residues. Per the study methods: Reference gene primer amplification gave estimated nucleated cell counts. Generated by immunoSEQ multiplex PCR, the TCRdb table keeps only in-frame clones and is missing some. That table furnishes V, J and clone size, whereas the DNA furnished D and trimming. The sample holds about 190,000 clones; approximately 80% are singletons and the top ten take roughly 12%. Sequencing was carried out using peripheral blood. V gene TRBV20-1 combines with J gene TRBJ2-7; no firm D call. The source of this sequence is a man aged 50 or older who had recovered from COVID-19. The CDR3 sequence: CSAGEDYEQYF. In DNA form, the CDR3 reads TGCAGTGCAGGAGAGGACTACGAGCAGTACTTC.